The 8 T cell receptor beta chains below come from one sample, sequenced in a study of T cell repertoires in ileal Crohn's disease. The assay was immunoSEQ multiplex PCR, and TCRdb's table has in-frame clones only and misses some. The sample shows about 17,000 clones, about 55% of them seen only once. The sample comprised ileal tissue. The source is an adult with Crohn's disease.

The chain uses TRBV18 and TRBJ2-7; D not certain. CDR3 length equals 14 residues. V lost 0 bases, J lost 1 base, and 7 bases lay in between. CDR1 and CDR2 from the germline V gene are KGHSH and LQKENI. In nucleotides, the CDR3 is TGTGCCAGCTCACCACCGGCTGATTCCTACGAGCAGTACTTC. Residues: CASSPPADSYEQYF.

This clone was seen only a few times. This chain joins TRBV2 and TRBJ1-2, with TRBD1 matching over 7 bases. CDR1 is SNHLY and CDR2 is FYNNEI in the germline V gene. The CDR3 has 14 amino acids. V shed 5 bases and J 5 bases; nucleotides not matched to a gene: 8. CDR3 loop: CASSTPGTAYGYTF. The CDR3 DNA is TGTGCCAGCAGTACCCCCGGGACAGCTTATGGCTACACCTTC.

The rearrangement uses TRBV18 and TRBJ2-7; D unresolved. Germline V gene lookup returns CDR1 KGHSH and CDR2 LQKENI. Between the trimmed V and J ends, which lost 3 bases and 6 bases, there was a span of 12 bases. The length of the CDR3 is 13 residues. This chain's CDR3 is CASSPPARGEQYF. The CDR3 DNA reads as TGTGCCAGCTCACCCCCAGCGAGAGGCGAGCAGTACTTC.

The chain is built from TRBV4-1 and TRBJ2-2; TRBD1 matches 9 bases. Germline lookup yields CDR1 MGHRA and CDR2 YSYEKL. This CDR3 region has 15 residues. With V trimmed by 4 bases and J by 9 bases, 9 bases remained unmatched. CDR3 DNA: TGCGCCAGCAGCCTTAATACAGGGGGCCTAAGGGAGCTGTTTTTT. It codes for CASSLNTGGLRELFF.

The V call is TRBV19, the J call TRBJ1-1; D is unclear. The CDR3 runs 13 residues. Germline CDR1 reads LNHDA; CDR2 reads SQIVND (reference sequence). The V and J ends lost 1 base and 6 bases respectively, with 9 bases between them. The CDR3 spells CASSIVFSAEAFF. The CDR3 coding sequence is TGTGCCAGTAGTATAGTTTTCTCGGCTGAAGCTTTCTTT.

The chain uses TRBV6-1 and TRBJ2-2; 12 nucleotides line up with TRBD2. With 2 bases clipped from V and 6 bases from J, the junction kept 4 bases outside the gene matches. Per germline, CDR1 MNHNS and CDR2 SASEGT. The CDR3 length is 16 residues. CDR3 in DNA: TGTGCCAGCAGTGAACTGGCTAGCGGGAGGGCCGGGGAGCTGTTTTTT. The encoded protein is CASSELASGRAGELFF.

With regard to this clone: The sample holds other DNA sequences that translate to the same CDR3. The V call is TRBV2, the J call TRBJ1-2; 9 bases line up with TRBD1. Germline V gene lookup returns CDR1 SNHLY and CDR2 FYNNEI. The CDR3 extends over 13 amino acids. The J segment lost 4 bases and the V segment lost 9 bases, leaving 6 bases of the junction unmatched. CDR3 sequence (DNA): TGTGCCAGTAGAACGGGACAGGGCTATGGCTACACCTTC. It specifies CASRTGQGYGYTF.

This chain joins TRBV19 and TRBJ1-1, with a possible D match to TRBD1 (6 bases). This CDR3 is built from 13 residues. Trimming stripped 3 bases from V and 8 bases from J, with 13 bases between. The germline V gene has CDR1 LNHDA and CDR2 SQIVND (reference sequence). CDR3 in amino acids: CASSIWGGEEAFF. The CDR3 DNA is TGTGCCAGTAGTATCTGGGGGGGCGAGGAAGCTTTCTTT. Looking up the rest from reference TRBV19 and TRBJ1-1 gives the full variable domain: DGGITQSPKYLFRKEGQNVTLSCEQNLNHDAMYWYRQDPGQGLRLIYYSQIVNDFQKGDIAEGYSVSREKKESFPLTVTSAQKNPTAFYLCASSIWGGEEAFFGQGTRLTVV.